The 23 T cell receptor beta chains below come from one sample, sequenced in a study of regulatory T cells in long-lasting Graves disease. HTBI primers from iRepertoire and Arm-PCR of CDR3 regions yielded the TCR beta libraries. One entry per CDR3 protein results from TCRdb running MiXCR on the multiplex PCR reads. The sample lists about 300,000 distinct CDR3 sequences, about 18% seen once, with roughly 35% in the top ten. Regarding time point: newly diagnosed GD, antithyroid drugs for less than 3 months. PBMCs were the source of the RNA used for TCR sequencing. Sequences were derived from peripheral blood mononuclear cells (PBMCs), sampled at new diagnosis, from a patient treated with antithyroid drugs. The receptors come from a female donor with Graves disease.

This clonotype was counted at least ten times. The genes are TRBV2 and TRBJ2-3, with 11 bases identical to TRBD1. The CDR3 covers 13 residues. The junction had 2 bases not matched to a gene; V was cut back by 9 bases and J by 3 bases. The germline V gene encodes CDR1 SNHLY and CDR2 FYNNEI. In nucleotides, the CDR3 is TGTGCCAGTGGGGACAGGGGGACAGATACGCAGTATTTT. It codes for CASGDRGTDTQYF.

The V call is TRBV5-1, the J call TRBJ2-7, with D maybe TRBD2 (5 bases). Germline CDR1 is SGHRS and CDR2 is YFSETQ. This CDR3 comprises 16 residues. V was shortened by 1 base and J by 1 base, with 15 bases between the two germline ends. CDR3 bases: TGCGCCAGCAGCTTGTTAGCGAGAGGTTCGTCCTACGAGCAGTACTTC. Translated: CASSLLARGSSYEQYF.

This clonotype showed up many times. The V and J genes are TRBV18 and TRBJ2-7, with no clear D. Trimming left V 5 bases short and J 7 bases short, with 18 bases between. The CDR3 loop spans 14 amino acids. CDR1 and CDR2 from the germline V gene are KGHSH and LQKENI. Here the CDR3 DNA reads TGTGCCAGCTCAATTGTACTGAGCTCTGAGGAGCAGTACTTC. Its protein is CASSIVLSSEEQYF.

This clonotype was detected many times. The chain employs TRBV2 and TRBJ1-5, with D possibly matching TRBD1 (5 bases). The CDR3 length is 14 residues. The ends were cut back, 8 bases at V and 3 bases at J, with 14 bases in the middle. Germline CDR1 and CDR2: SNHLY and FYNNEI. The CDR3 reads CASSIRVNNQPQHF. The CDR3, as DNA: TGTGCCAGCTCGATCAGGGTGAACAATCAGCCCCAGCATTTT.

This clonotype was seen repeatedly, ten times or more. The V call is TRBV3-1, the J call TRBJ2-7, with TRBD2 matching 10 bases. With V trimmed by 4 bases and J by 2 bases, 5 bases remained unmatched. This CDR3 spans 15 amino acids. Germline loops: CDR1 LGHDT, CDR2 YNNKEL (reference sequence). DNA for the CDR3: TGTGCCAGCAGCCCACCAGGACTAGCGGCCTACGAGCAGTACTTC. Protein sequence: CASSPPGLAAYEQYF.

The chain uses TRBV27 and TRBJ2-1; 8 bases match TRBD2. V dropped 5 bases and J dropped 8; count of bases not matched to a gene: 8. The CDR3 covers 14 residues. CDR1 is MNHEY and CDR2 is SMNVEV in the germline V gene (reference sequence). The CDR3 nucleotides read TGTGCCAGCAGTCAGGGACTAGAGGCCGATGAGCAGTTCTTC. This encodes CASSQGLEADEQFF.

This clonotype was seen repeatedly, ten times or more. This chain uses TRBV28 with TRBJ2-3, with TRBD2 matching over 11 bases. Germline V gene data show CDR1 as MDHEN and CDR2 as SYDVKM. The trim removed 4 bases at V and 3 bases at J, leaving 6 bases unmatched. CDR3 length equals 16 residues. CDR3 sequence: CASSSLAGEGTDTQYF. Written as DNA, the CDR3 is TGTGCCAGCAGTTCACTAGCGGGAGAGGGAACAGATACGCAGTATTTT.

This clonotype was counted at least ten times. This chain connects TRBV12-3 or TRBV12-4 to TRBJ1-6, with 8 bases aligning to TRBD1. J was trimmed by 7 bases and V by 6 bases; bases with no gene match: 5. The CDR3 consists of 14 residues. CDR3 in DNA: TGTGCCAGCAGGGGGACAGGTTCGAATTCACCCCTCCACTTT. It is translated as CASRGTGSNSPLHF.

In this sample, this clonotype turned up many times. CDR3 sequence reads: CASSSLRAGGYTF. The CDR3 coding sequence is TGTGCCAGCAGCTCGCTAAGGGCGGGAGGCTACACCTTC. This chain links TRBV7-2 with TRBJ1-2; no definite D call. Per germline, CDR1 SGHTA and CDR2 FQGNSA. The CDR3 is 13 residues long. V lost 4 bases to trimming and J lost 8 bases, with 14 bases between them.

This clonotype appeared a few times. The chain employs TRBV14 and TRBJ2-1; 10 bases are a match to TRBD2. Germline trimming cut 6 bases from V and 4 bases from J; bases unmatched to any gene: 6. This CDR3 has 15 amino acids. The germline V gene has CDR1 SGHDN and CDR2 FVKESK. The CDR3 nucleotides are TGTGCCAGCAGTCGGACTAGCGGCCTGTACAATGAGCAGTTCTTC. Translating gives CASSRTSGLYNEQFF.

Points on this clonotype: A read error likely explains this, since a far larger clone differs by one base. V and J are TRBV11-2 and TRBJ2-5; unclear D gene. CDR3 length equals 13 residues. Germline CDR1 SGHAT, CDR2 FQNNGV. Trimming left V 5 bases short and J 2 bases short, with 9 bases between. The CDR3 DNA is TGTGCCAGCAGCCGGCAGGTTCAAGAGACCCAGTACTTC. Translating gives CASSRQVQETQYF. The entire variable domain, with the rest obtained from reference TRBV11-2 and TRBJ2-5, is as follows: EAGVAQSPRYKIIEKRQSVAFWCNPISGHATLYWYQQILGQGPKLLIQFQNNGVVDDSQLPKDRFSAERLKGVDSTLKIQPAKLEDSAVYLCASSRQVQETQYFGPGTRLLVL.

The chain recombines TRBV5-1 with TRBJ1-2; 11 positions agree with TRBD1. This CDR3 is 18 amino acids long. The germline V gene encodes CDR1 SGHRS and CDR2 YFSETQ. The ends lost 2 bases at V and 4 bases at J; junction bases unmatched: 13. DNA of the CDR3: TGCGCCAGCAGCTTACTCCCGGGACAGGGGGTAGAGGGCTATGGCTACACCTTC. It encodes CASSLLPGQGVEGYGYTF.

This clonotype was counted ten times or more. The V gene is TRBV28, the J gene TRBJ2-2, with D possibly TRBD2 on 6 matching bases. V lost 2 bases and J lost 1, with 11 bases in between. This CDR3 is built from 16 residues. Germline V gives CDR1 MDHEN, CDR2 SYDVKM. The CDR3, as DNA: TGTGCCAGCAGTTTAAAGGGCGGGATGAACACCGGGGAGCTGTTTTTT. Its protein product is CASSLKGGMNTGELFF.

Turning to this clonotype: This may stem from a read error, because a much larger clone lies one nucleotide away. CDR3 DNA sequence: TGTGCCAGCATCCCTAGGGGATTCATTCCGTCCGGGGAGCTGTTTTTT. Translating gives CASIPRGFIPSGELFF. The chain recombines TRBV27 with TRBJ2-2, with D possibly being TRBD1 (5 bases). The CDR3 runs 16 residues. Per germline, CDR1 MNHEY and CDR2 SMNVEV (reference sequence). V was trimmed by 7 bases and J by 6 bases, leaving 21 bases between them.

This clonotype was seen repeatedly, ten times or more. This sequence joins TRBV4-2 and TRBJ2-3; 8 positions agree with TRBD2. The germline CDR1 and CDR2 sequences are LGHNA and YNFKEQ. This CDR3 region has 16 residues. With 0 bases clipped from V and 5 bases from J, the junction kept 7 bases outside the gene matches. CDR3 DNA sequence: TGTGCCAGCAGCCAAGACAGTAGCGGGAATGTAGATACGCAGTATTTT. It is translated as CASSQDSSGNVDTQYF.

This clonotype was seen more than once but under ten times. The CDR3 DNA follows: TGTGCCAGCAGCTTAGAGGAGGCCTCCTACGAGCAGTACTTC. Its translation: CASSLEEASYEQYF. V is TRBV7-9 and J is TRBJ2-7; tentative D call: TRBD2 (5 bases). The CDR3 extends over 14 amino acids. Germline V gene lookup returns CDR1 SEHNR and CDR2 FQNEAQ (reference sequence). Trimming stripped 1 base from V and 0 bases from J, with 7 bases between.

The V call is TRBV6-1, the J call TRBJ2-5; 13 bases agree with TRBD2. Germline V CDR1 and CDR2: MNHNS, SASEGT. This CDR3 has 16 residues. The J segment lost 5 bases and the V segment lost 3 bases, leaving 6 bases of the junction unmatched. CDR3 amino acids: CASSDLLAGGPETQYF. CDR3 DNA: TGTGCCAGCAGTGACCTACTAGCGGGAGGGCCTGAGACCCAGTACTTC.

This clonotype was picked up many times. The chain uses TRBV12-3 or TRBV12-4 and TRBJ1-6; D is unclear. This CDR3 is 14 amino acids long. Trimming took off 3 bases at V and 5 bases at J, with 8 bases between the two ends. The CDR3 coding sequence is TGTGCCAGCAGTTTGGGAGGGAATAATTCACCCCTCCACTTT. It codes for CASSLGGNNSPLHF.

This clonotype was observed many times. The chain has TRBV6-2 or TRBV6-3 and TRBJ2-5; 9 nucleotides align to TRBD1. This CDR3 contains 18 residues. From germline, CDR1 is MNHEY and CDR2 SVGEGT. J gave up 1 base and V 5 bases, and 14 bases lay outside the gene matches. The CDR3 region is CASSEPGTGTMGQETQYF. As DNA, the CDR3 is TGTGCCAGCAGTGAACCTGGGACAGGGACGATGGGCCAAGAGACCCAGTACTTC.

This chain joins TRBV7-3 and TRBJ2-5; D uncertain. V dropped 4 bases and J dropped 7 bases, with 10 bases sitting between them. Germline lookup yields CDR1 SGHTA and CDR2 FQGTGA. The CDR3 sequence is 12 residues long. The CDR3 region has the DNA TGTGCCAGCAGCTCTACCCCCGGGACCCAGTACTTC. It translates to CASSSTPGTQYF.

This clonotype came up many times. The DNA of the CDR3 is TGTGCCAGCAGTTACTCTGGTTCTAGCGGGAGATATGAGCAGTTCTTC. Protein product: CASSYSGSSGRYEQFF. The chain combines TRBV6-5 with TRBJ2-1; 10 bases are shared with TRBD2. The CDR3 has 16 residues. With 0 bases clipped from V and 8 bases from J, the junction kept 7 bases outside the gene matches. Germline CDR1 and CDR2: MNHEY and SVGAGI.

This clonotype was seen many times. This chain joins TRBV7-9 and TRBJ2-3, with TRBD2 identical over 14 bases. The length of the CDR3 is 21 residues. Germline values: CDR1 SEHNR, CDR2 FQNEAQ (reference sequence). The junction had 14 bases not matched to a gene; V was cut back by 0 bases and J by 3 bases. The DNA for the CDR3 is TGTGCCAGCAGCTTAGCCAGACTAGCGGGAGGGCCGGGTACTAAAACAGATACGCAGTATTTT. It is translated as CASSLARLAGGPGTKTDTQYF.

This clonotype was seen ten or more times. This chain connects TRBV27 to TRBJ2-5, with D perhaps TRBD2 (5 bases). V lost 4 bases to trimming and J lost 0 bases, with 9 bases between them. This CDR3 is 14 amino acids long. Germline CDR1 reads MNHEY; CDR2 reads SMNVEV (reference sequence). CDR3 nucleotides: TGTGCCAGCAGTTGGCGGGCTCACCAAGAGACCCAGTACTTC. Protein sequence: CASSWRAHQETQYF.